This paragraph covers one T cell receptor beta chain sequence. Its antigen is unidentified. This sample is drawn from a study of quantifying T cell responses using KT2 cells. Background on the study: TCR alpha and beta constant-region primers primed reverse transcription of RNA.

Study-wide points: KT2 sequences were detected down to about one KT2 cell per 100,000 PBMC. Very high KT2 spike-in numbers caused saturation in KT2 sequence detection.

Known numbers of the T cell clone KT2 were added to PBMC. Different KT2-to-PBMC ratios were created with a constant PBMC count. A single-stranded UMI oligo with SP2 sequence was ligated to cDNA 3' ends. The first PCR ran roughly 4 cycles with an equimolar RC1.1 and RC1.2 beta primer mix. From the UMI-ligation and nested PCR reads, TCRdb called clonotypes with MiXCR, one entry per CDR3 protein. The top ten clones hold around a tenth of a sample with around 30,000 distinct CDR3 sequences, around 10% of them seen once. CDR1 is PRHDT, CDR2 FYEKMQ, per germline (reference sequence). The trim removed 6 bases at V and 8 bases at J, leaving 9 bases unmatched. This CDR3 is built from 13 residues.

The receptor was isolated from a human donor. Specimen: PBMCs spiked with cells of the T cell clone KT2. The rearrangement links TRBV13 to TRBJ1-2; 7 nucleotides align to TRBD1. The DNA of the CDR3 is TGTGCCAGCAGATTTCATACAGGGGACGGCTACACCTTC. It codes for CASRFHTGDGYTF.